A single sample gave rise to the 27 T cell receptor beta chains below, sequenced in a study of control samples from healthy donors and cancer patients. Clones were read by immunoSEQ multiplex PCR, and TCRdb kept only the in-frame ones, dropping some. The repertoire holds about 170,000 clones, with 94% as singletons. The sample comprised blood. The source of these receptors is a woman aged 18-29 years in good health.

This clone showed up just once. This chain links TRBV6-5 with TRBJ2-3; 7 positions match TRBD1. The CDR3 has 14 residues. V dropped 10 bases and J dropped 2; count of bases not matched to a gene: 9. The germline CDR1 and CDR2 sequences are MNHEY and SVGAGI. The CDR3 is CAIRDSLATDTQYF. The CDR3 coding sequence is TGTGCCATCCGGGACAGCCTCGCCACAGATACGCAGTATTTT.

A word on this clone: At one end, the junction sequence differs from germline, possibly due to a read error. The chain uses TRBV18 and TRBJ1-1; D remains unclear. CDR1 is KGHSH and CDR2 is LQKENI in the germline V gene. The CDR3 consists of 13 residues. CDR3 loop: CASSPDLGTEASF. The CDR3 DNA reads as TGTGCCAGCTCGCCCGACCTGGGAACTGAAGCTTCCTTT.

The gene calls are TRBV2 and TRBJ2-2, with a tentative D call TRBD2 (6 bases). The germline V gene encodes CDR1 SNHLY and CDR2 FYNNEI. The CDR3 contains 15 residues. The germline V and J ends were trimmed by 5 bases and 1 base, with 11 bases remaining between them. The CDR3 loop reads CASSLVGGNTGELFF. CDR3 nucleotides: TGTGCCAGCAGTCTGGTGGGGGGGAACACCGGGGAGCTGTTTTTT.

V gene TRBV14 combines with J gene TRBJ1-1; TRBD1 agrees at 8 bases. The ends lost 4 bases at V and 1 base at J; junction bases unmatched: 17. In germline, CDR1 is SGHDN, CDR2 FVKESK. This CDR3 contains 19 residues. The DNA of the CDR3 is TGTGCCAGCAGCCCGAATTGGGACAGGCGCCTCGGATGGAACACTGAAGCTTTCTTT. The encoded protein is CASSPNWDRRLGWNTEAFF.

The CDR3 region is CATPFTYGYTF. DNA for the CDR3: TGTGCCACCCCTTTCACCTATGGCTACACCTTC. The chain recombines TRBV2 with TRBJ1-2, with unresolved D. The CDR3 sequence is 11 residues long. Trimming cost V 10 bases and J 4 bases, with 10 bases left between them. The germline gives CDR1 SNHLY, CDR2 FYNNEI.

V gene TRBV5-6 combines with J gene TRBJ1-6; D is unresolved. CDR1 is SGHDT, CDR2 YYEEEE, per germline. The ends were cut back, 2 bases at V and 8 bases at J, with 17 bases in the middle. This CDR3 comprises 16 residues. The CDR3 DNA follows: TGTGCCAGCAGCTTTCCCGGGAGGAATTTAGATTCACCCCTCCACTTT. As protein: CASSFPGRNLDSPLHF.

The CDR3 bases are TGTGCCAGCAGCCCCGTTGGAGGCTATCAGCCCCAGCATTTT. Protein sequence: CASSPVGGYQPQHF. The chain employs TRBV7-2 and TRBJ1-5, with D uncertain. V lost 5 bases to trimming and J lost 5 bases, with 13 bases between them. The germline CDR1 and CDR2 sequences are SGHTA and FQGNSA. The CDR3 has 14 residues.

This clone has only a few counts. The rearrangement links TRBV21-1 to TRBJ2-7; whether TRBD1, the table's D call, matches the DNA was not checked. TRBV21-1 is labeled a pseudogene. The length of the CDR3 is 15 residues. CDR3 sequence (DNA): TGTGCCAGCACCGGACAGGGGCGTCACCCATACGAGCAGTACTTC. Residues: CASTGQGRHPYEQYF.

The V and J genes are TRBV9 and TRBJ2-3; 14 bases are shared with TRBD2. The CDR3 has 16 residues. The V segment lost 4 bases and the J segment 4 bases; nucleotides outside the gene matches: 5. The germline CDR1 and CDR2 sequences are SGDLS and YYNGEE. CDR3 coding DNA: TGTGCCAGCAGCACACCGGGACTAGCGGGAGCAGATACGCAGTATTTT. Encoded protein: CASSTPGLAGADTQYF.

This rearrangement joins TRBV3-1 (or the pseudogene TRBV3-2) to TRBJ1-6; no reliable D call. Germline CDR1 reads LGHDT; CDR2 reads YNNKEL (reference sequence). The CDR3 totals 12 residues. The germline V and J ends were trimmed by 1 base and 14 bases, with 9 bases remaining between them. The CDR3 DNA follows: TGTGCCAGCAGCCAAGGTAGCGTCACCCTCCACTTT. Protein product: CASSQGSVTLHF.

The CDR3 DNA sequence: TGTGCCAGCAGTTTCAACAGCGATATTAACTATGGCTACACCTTC. Amino acid sequence: CASSFNSDINYGYTF. The rearrangement joins TRBV27 to TRBJ1-2; D call uncertain. Trimming pared 3 bases from V and 1 base from J, leaving 12 bases between. Germline V CDR1 and CDR2: MNHEY, SMNVEV (reference sequence). The CDR3 covers 15 residues.

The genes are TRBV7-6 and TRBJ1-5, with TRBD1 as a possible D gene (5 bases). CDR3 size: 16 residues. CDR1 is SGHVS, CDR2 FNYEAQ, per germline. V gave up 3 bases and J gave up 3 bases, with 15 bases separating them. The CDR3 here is CASSLDGGDLNQPQHF. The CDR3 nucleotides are TGTGCCAGCAGCTTGGACGGGGGGGACCTCAATCAGCCCCAGCATTTT.

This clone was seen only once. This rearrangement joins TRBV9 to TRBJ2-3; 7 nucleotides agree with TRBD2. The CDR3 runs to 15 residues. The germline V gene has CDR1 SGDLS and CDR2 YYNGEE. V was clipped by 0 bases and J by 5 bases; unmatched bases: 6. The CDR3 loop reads CASSVGGGVEDTQYF. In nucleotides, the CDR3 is TGTGCCAGCAGCGTAGGTGGGGGGGTTGAAGATACGCAGTATTTT.

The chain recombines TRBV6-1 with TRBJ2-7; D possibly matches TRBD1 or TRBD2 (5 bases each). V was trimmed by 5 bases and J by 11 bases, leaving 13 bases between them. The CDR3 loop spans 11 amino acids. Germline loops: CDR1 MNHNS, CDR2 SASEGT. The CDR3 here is CASSWDVQKYF. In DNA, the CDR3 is TGTGCCAGCAGTTGGGACGTCCAGAAGTACTTC.

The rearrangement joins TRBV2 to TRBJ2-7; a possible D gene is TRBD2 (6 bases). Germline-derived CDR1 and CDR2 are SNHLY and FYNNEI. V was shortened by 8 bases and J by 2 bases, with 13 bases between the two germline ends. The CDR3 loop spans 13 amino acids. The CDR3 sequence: CASSVGGTYEQYF. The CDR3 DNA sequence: TGTGCCAGCTCCGTGGGGGGAACCTACGAGCAGTACTTC.

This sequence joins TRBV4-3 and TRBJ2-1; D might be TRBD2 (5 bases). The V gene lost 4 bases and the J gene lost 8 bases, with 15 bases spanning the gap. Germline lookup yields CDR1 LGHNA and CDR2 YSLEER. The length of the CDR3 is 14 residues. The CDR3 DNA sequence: TGCGCCAGCAGCCTTCTTTCCCCGAGGGATGAGCAGTTCTTC. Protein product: CASSLLSPRDEQFF.

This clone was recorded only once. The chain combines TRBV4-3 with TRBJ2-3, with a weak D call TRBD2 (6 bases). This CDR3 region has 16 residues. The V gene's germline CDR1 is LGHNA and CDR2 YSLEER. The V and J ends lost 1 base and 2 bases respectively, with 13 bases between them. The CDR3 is CASSQAVSGFTDTQYF. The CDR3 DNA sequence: TGCGCCAGCAGCCAAGCCGTTAGCGGTTTCACAGATACGCAGTATTTT.

The CDR3 sequence: CSVRMGEKLFF. CDR3 nucleotides: TGCAGCGTTCGGATGGGGGAAAAACTGTTTTTT. This chain links TRBV29-1 with TRBJ1-4; D call uncertain. This CDR3 region has 11 residues. The germline CDR1 and CDR2 sequences are SQVTM and ANQGSEA. Trimming cost V 5 bases and J 8 bases, with 9 bases left between them.

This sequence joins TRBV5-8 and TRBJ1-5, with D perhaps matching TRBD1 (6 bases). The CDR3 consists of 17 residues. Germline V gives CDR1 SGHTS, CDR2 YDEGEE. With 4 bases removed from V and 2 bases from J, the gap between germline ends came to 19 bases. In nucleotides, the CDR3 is TGTGCCAGCAGCGGTAGACCACAGGGAAAAGGCAATCAGCCCCAGCATTTT. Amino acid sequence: CASSGRPQGKGNQPQHF.

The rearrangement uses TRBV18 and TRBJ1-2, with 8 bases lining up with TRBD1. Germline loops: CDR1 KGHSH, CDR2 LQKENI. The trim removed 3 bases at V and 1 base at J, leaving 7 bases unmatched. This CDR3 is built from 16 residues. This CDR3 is CASSPSGQGLNYGYTF. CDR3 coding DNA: TGTGCCAGCTCACCCTCCGGACAGGGACTTAACTATGGCTACACCTTC.

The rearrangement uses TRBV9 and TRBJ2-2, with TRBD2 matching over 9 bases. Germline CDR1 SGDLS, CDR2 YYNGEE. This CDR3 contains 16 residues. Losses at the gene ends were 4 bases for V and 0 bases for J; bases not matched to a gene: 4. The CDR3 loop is CASSPQREANTGELFF. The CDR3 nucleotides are TGTGCCAGCAGCCCCCAGCGGGAGGCGAACACCGGGGAGCTGTTTTTT.

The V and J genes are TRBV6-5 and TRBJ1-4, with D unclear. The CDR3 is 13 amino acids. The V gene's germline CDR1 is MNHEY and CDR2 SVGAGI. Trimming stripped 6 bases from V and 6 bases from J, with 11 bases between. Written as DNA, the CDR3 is TGTGCCAGCAGGGCGAATATGGATGAAAAACTGTTTTTT. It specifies CASRANMDEKLFF.

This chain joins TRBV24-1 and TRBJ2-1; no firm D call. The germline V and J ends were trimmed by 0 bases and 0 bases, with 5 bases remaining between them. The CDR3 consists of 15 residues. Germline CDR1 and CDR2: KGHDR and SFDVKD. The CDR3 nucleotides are TGTGCCACCAGTGATTTGAGTGGCTCCTACAATGAGCAGTTCTTC. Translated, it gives CATSDLSGSYNEQFF.

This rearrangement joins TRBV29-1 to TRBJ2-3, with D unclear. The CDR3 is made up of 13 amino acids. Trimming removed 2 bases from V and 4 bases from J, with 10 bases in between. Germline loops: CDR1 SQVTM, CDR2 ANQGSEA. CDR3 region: CSVERTWSDTQYF. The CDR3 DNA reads TGCAGCGTTGAACGGACCTGGTCAGATACGCAGTATTTT.

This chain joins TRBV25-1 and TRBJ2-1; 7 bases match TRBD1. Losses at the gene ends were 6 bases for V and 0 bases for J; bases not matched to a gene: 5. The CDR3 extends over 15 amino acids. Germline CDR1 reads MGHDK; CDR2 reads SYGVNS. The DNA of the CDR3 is TGTGCCAGCAGCTTCCGGGACAGCTCCTACAATGAGCAGTTCTTC. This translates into CASSFRDSSYNEQFF.

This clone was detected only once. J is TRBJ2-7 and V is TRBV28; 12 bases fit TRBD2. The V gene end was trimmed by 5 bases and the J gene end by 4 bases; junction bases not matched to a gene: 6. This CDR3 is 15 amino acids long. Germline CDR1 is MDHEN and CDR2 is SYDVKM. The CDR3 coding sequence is TGTGCCAGCAGTCCCACTAGCGGGAGGAGGTACGAGCAGTACTTC. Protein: CASSPTSGRRYEQYF.

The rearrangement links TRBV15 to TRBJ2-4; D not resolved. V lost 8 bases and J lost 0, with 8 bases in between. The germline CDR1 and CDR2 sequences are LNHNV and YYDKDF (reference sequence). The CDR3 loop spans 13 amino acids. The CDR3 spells CATSALAKNIQYF. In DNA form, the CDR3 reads TGTGCCACCTCTGCCTTAGCCAAAAACATTCAGTACTTC.